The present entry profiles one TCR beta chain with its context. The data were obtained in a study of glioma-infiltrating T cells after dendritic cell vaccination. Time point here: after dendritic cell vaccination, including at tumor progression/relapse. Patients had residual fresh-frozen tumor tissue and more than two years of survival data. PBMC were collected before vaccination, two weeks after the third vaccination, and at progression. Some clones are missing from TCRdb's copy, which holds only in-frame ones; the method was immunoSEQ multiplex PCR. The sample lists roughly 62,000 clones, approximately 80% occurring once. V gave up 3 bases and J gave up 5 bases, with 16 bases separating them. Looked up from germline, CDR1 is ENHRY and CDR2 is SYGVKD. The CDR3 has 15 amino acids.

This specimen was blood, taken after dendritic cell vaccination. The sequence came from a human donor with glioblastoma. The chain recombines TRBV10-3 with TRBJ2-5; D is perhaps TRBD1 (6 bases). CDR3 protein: CAISDVPGEYETQYF. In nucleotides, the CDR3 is TGTGCCATCAGTGATGTTCCAGGGGAGTACGAGACCCAGTACTTC.